This paragraph covers one T cell receptor beta chain sequence. The target antigen is unknown. This CDR3 spans 15 amino acids. CDR1 and CDR2 (germline): WSHSY, SAAADI. V lost 2 bases, J lost 3 bases, and 11 bases lay in between. The data originate from a study of shared clonotypes between healthy human individuals. Whole-study context: Each donor's CD4 naive and CD4 memory cells filled three plates apiece, CD8 naive two, and CD8 memory one. Study-wide findings and caveats: Rarefaction demonstrated incomplete sorted-subset sequencing despite large depth.

Per the study methods: ImmunoSEQ junction-only sequences lacked quality scores, so their filtering differed. The assay was immunoSEQ multiplex PCR, and TCRdb's table has in-frame clones only and misses some. V, J and clone size are those of that table, while D and trimming were read from the DNA. The data hold fewer than 3 million clones, with less than 95% observed a single time. The receptor was isolated from a man younger than 35 in good health. Some clones in this sample may be carry-over from other donors' samples. The V gene is TRBV10-2, the J gene TRBJ2-1; weak D call: TRBD2 (6 bases). Sequenced: naive CD4+ T cells from PBMCs. Subset denoted: CD45RA+ positively selected. CDR3 coding DNA: TGCGCCAGCAGTGAGACGGGAGCCCTCTACAATGAGCAGTTCTTC. Translating gives CASSETGALYNEQFF.